Listed below are T cell receptor beta chains from one sample, sequenced in a study of blood T cell repertoires in COVID-19. Sequencing used immunoSEQ multiplex PCR; TCRdb keeps in-frame clones, though not all of them. The data contain over 200,000 clones, around nine tenths of them singletons. Sequences were obtained from PBMCs or T cells enriched from blood (not recorded which). The source of these receptors is a woman younger than 45 who had been exposed to COVID-19. CDR3s include the opening cysteine and the closing phenylalanine or tryptophan. D genes are given only for firm matches. Size is omitted from some rows. Given values are once, few, many or a class for expanded clones.

size	D	V	J	DNA	CDR3
.	TRBD1	TRBV5-1	TRBJ2-7	TGCGCCAGCAGCTTGTTATCAGGGGGCACCTACGAGCAGTACTTC	CASSLLSGGTYEQYF
.	.	TRBV5-1	TRBJ2-3	TGCGCCAGCAGCCTGGACAGTCCCACAGATACGCAGTATTTT	CASSLDSPTDTQYF
.	TRBD2	TRBV6-2/TRBV6-3	TRBJ2-7	TGTGCCAGCAGTACTGGACTAGCGGCTCTACGCAGGGAGTACTTC	CASSTGLAALRREYF
.	.	TRBV11-2	TRBJ2-3	TGTGCCAGCAGCCACCCCACAGGGCGTGGGGATACGCAGTATTTT	CASSHPTGRGDTQYF
once	.	TRBV5-5	TRBJ2-2	TGTGCCAGCGTTGGTCGAGGGACCGGGGAGCTGTTTTTT	CASVGRGTGELFF
.	TRBD2	TRBV30	TRBJ2-1	TGTGCCCGGAGTAATACGGGGGGGACTAGCTACAATGAGCAGTTCTTC	CARSNTGGTSYNEQFF
.	TRBD1	TRBV30	TRBJ1-4	TGTGCCTGGAGGGAAACAGGGGGGTCTAATGAAAAACTGTTTTTT	CAWRETGGSNEKLFF
.	.	TRBV14	TRBJ2-7	TGTGCCAGCAGCCACGCCGGACTTCGGAGCTACGAGCAGTACTTC	CASSHAGLRSYEQYF
.	TRBD1	TRBV6-1	TRBJ2-2	TGTGCCAGCAGTGCCTACAGGGGACGTGGCACCGGGGAGCTGTTTTTT	CASSAYRGRGTGELFF
.	TRBD1	TRBV15	TRBJ1-4	TGTGCCACCAGCAGAGAATTGACCGGGACAGGGTTCCGAAAACTGTTTTTT	CATSRELTGTGFRKLFF
.	TRBD1	TRBV6-2/TRBV6-3	TRBJ2-7	TGTGCCAGCAGTTACTCGGAACAGGGGGCCTACGAGCAGTACTTC	CASSYSEQGAYEQYF
.	TRBD2	TRBV30	TRBJ2-1	TGTGCCTGGAAAACTAGCGGGGCCTACAATGAGCAGTTCTTC	CAWKTSGAYNEQFF
.	.	TRBV3-1/TRBV3-2	TRBJ2-2	TGTGCCAGCAGCCAAGAGGGAGAAACCGGGGAGCTGTTTTTT	CASSQEGETGELFF
.	.	TRBV5-4	TRBJ2-2	TGTGCCAGCAGCTTGGCGGGAAACACCGGGGAGCTGTTTTTT	CASSLAGNTGELFF
.	.	TRBV27	TRBJ2-1	TGTGCCAGCAGTTTATCCCCTAATATCGCCGAGCAGTTCTTC	CASSLSPNIAEQFF
.	TRBD2	TRBV27	TRBJ2-7	TGTGCCAGCAGTTTTCTAGCGGACCGAGTTGACGAGCAGTACTTC	CASSFLADRVDEQYF